The T cell receptor (beta chain) described here comes from a study of OX40 agonist ivuxolimab in advanced cancers. In the study overall: Ivuxolimab, an agonist antibody against OX40 (CD134), was given to patients. General study results and limits: On average, a greater number of expanded clones characterised CD8+ T cells relative to CD4+. In a subset of nonresponders, normalized T-cell clonal expansion was also low.

Notes on this clone: Its antigen remains unknown.

Clones were read by immunoSEQ multiplex PCR, and TCRdb kept only the in-frame ones, dropping some. This table has over 85,000 clones, about 83% appearing once. Anyone with autoimmune disease history or systemic immunosuppression was excluded. Germline lookup yields CDR1 MNHEY and CDR2 SVGAGI. There are 12 residues in the CDR3. V was cut by 5 bases and J by 8 bases, with 10 bases left in between. Here the sequenced sample was CD4+ or CD8+ T cells sorted from blood, taken in a trial of the OX40 agonist ivuxolimab. This sequence joins TRBV6-5 and TRBJ1-3; D call uncertain. This receptor was identified in an adult with an advanced solid tumor such as melanoma, head and neck, liver or kidney cancer. CDR3 bases: TGTGCCAGCAGTCGACAAGGAGACACCATATATTTT. Protein product: CASSRQGDTIYF.